One and the same sample provided the 21 T cell receptor beta chains below, sequenced in a study of cytomegalovirus exposure and HLA in healthy donors. The PCR made use of 60 Vbeta and 13 Jbeta primers. Clones were read by immunoSEQ multiplex PCR, and TCRdb kept only the in-frame ones, dropping some. The table lists approximately 170,000 clones, 68% of them singletons, with 2.5% to 3% in the top ten. The specimen was PBMCs. All receptors come from a woman aged 40 to 50 in good health and CMV-seropositive.

V is TRBV29-1 and J is TRBJ1-2; TRBD1 is a possible D gene (6 bases). V lost 7 bases and J lost 4, with 22 bases in between. CDR1 and CDR2 (germline): SQVTM, ANQGSEA. The CDR3 is 15 amino acids. The CDR3 DNA sequence: TGCAGCGCCACCCCAGGGGAGCAGGGCACCTATGGCTACACCTTC. It translates to CSATPGEQGTYGYTF.

As for this clone: At one end the junction does not follow the germline gene, possibly because of a read error. The V and J genes are TRBV5-1 and TRBJ2-3, with 9 bases aligning to TRBD2. CDR3 length: 18 residues. The germline V gene has CDR1 SGHRS and CDR2 YFSETQ. For the CDR3, the DNA is TGCGCCAGCGGCTTGGGTCTAGCGGGGTCGTCTAGCACAGATACGCAGTATTTT. Its protein is CASGLGLAGSSSTDTQYF.

The chain joins TRBV5-1 to TRBJ1-3, with 8 bases that match TRBD1. This CDR3 contains 14 residues. CDR1 and CDR2 from the germline V gene are SGHRS and YFSETQ. Unmatched junction bases numbered 3, after V lost 3 bases and J lost 4 bases. CDR3 in amino acids: CASSSGTGGNTIYF. The CDR3 region has the DNA TGCGCCAGCAGCTCGGGGACAGGCGGAAACACCATATATTTT.

The chain has TRBV28 and TRBJ1-2; TRBD1 matches 10 bases. Germline CDR1 MDHEN, CDR2 SYDVKM. CDR3 length equals 16 residues. The V and J ends lost 6 bases and 4 bases, in that order; junction bases with no gene match: 11. The DNA for the CDR3 is TGTGCCAGCAGCCTCGGCCCGGGACAGGGGAGCTATGGCTACACCTTC. This encodes CASSLGPGQGSYGYTF.

The rearrangement joins TRBV10-3 to TRBJ2-7; TRBD1 agrees at 8 bases. This CDR3 is 13 amino acids long. Trimming cost V 7 bases and J 0 bases; bases outside gene matches: 2. The V gene's germline CDR1 is ENHRY and CDR2 SYGVKD. The CDR3 spells CAITGQGSYEQYF. The CDR3 DNA reads as TGTGCCATCACAGGACAGGGCTCCTACGAGCAGTACTTC.

In nucleotides, the CDR3 is TGTGCCAGCAGCCCCTGGGTAGCGGGGGACAATGAGCAGTTCTTC. It codes for CASSPWVAGDNEQFF. The genes are TRBV7-2 and TRBJ2-1; TRBD2 matches at 9 bases. Trimming at V came to 5 bases and at J to 5 bases, leaving 7 bases not matched to a gene. The CDR3 is 15 residues long. Germline V gives CDR1 SGHTA, CDR2 FQGNSA.

The rearrangement uses TRBV5-1 and TRBJ2-7; maybe TRBD1 (5 bases). The CDR3 length is 15 residues. V gave up 2 bases and J gave up 3 bases, with 15 bases separating them. Germline CDR1 and CDR2: SGHRS and YFSETQ. DNA of the CDR3: TGCGCCAGCAGCTTAGGGCAGGGTAGTAACTACGAGCAGTACTTC. This sequence encodes CASSLGQGSNYEQYF.

This CDR3 is CASSFRTDTQYF. The CDR3 DNA reads TGTGCCAGCAGTTTTAGAACAGATACGCAGTATTTT. The chain links TRBV6-7 to TRBJ2-3; D ambiguous. Being an ORF, TRBV6-7 has a function that is uncertain. The ends were cut back, 4 bases at V and 3 bases at J, with 5 bases in the middle. The CDR3 extends over 12 amino acids.

J is TRBJ2-7 and V is TRBV7-8; 8 bases line up with TRBD1. V was pared by 4 bases and J by 6 bases, with 5 bases of the junction left unmatched. The CDR3 runs 13 residues. The germline V gene encodes CDR1 SGHVS and CDR2 FQNEAQ. CDR3 sequence: CASSSGTGGEQYF. The CDR3 DNA follows: TGTGCCAGCAGCTCCGGGACAGGCGGCGAGCAGTACTTC.

This clone has a single count. The gene calls are TRBV7-2 and TRBJ2-7, with 10 bases that match TRBD2. Trimming took 4 bases from V and 3 from J; bases not matched to a gene: 3. The length of the CDR3 is 14 residues. The germline CDR1 and CDR2 sequences are SGHTA and FQGNSA. The CDR3 nucleotides read TGTGCCAGCAGCTACGGACTAGCGGACTACGAGCAGTACTTC. This codes for CASSYGLADYEQYF.

The V and J genes are TRBV27 and TRBJ1-5, with D unclear. Trimming took 2 bases from V and 3 from J, leaving 17 bases between them. Germline V gene sequence: CDR1 MNHEY, CDR2 SMNVEV (reference sequence). CDR3 length: 17 residues. CDR3 loop: CASSLTANGGNNQPQHF. DNA for the CDR3: TGTGCCAGCAGTTTAACGGCTAACGGCGGTAACAATCAGCCCCAGCATTTT.

This clone was observed a handful of times. V and J are TRBV6-5 and TRBJ2-7, with 8 bases fitting TRBD1. The ends lost 7 bases at V and 6 bases at J; junction bases unmatched: 5. Per germline, CDR1 MNHEY and CDR2 SVGAGI. This CDR3 has 12 residues. CDR3 amino acids: CASTKQGGEQYF. The CDR3 DNA reads TGTGCCAGCACCAAACAGGGGGGCGAGCAGTACTTC.

The rearrangement links TRBV7-2 to TRBJ2-7, with 8 bases matching TRBD1. Germline V CDR1 and CDR2: SGHTA, FQGNSA. This CDR3 comprises 14 residues. J gave up 6 bases and V 0 bases, and 4 bases lay outside the gene matches. The CDR3 region has the DNA TGTGCCAGCAGCTTAGCTCGGACAGGGAGCGAGCAGTACTTC. Translated, it gives CASSLARTGSEQYF.

The chain combines TRBV5-6 with TRBJ2-7; the match to TRBD1 covers 7 bases. CDR3 length: 18 amino acids. Trimming removed 0 bases from V and 3 bases from J; junction bases left unmatched: 15. In germline, CDR1 is SGHDT, CDR2 YYEEEE. CDR3 region: CASSLDRTGLWGSYEQYF. The CDR3 bases are TGTGCCAGCAGCTTGGATAGGACAGGCCTATGGGGAAGCTACGAGCAGTACTTC.

The CDR3 here is CASSEGLAGGEQFF. The DNA for the CDR3 is TGTGCCAGCAGCGAGGGACTAGCGGGTGGGGAGCAGTTCTTC. V gene TRBV5-4 combines with J gene TRBJ2-1; 12 bases agree with TRBD2. The CDR3 has 14 amino acids. Germline V gives CDR1 SGHNT, CDR2 YYREEE (reference sequence). V lost 4 bases, J lost 10 bases, and 6 bases stayed unmatched.

V is TRBV28 and J is TRBJ1-5; maybe TRBD1 (6 bases). Germline V gene sequence: CDR1 MDHEN, CDR2 SYDVKM. The V end was cut by 5 bases, the J end by 7 bases, with 12 bases between. CDR3 length: 13 amino acids. This CDR3 is CASSPGVGQPQHF. CDR3 DNA sequence: TGTGCCAGCAGTCCAGGGGTGGGACAGCCCCAGCATTTT.

The chain is built from TRBV2 and TRBJ1-2; possible D gene TRBD1, 5 bases. Germline V lookup: CDR1 SNHLY, CDR2 FYNNEI. The CDR3 length is 14 residues. V gave up 6 bases and J gave up 0 bases, with 11 bases separating them. The DNA of the CDR3 is TGTGCCAGCAGGTACAGGAATACTAACTATGGCTACACCTTC. This gives the protein CASRYRNTNYGYTF.

This clone came up a few times. CDR3 sequence reads: CASSLAGQQETQYF. CDR3 bases: TGCGCCAGCAGCTTGGCCGGACAGCAAGAGACCCAGTACTTC. V and J are TRBV5-1 and TRBJ2-5, with D possibly TRBD1 on 6 matching bases. Germline assignment: CDR1 SGHRS and CDR2 YFSETQ. CDR3 length: 14 residues. Trimming removed 0 bases from V and 2 bases from J, with 8 bases in between.

The chain uses TRBV10-3 and TRBJ1-2, with D unclear. The CDR3 is 12 residues long. V lost 0 bases and J 5 bases, leaving 4 bases between the germline ends. Looked up from germline, CDR1 is ENHRY and CDR2 is SYGVKD. CDR3 DNA: TGTGCCATCAGTGAGTCTTCATATGGCTACACCTTC. Amino acids: CAISESSYGYTF.

This clone has only a few counts. The chain employs TRBV9 and TRBJ2-1; D is perhaps TRBD2 (5 bases). CDR3 length: 15 amino acids. V was cut by 0 bases and J by 2 bases, with 9 bases left in between. CDR1 and CDR2 from the germline V gene are SGDLS and YYNGEE. The CDR3 loop reads CASSVGGRPYNEQFF. CDR3 DNA sequence: TGTGCCAGCAGCGTAGGTGGGAGACCCTACAATGAGCAGTTCTTC.

The chain has TRBV19 and TRBJ1-1; D gene uncertain. The germline V gene has CDR1 LNHDA and CDR2 SQIVND (reference sequence). The CDR3 is 12 amino acids. The V gene lost 4 bases and the J gene lost 1 base, with 4 bases spanning the gap. CDR3 in DNA: TGTGCCAGTAGTAGAGGGAACACTGAAGCTTTCTTT. This sequence encodes CASSRGNTEAFF.